The present entry profiles one T cell receptor beta chain with its context. The antigen is unknown. The data originate from a study of radiotherapy plus CTLA-4 blockade in lung cancer. In the study overall: In under 20% of patients, objective responses were seen; around 31% had disease control.

Participants had chemo-refractory metastatic non-small-cell lung cancer and were treated with focal radiation plus ipilimumab CTLA-4 blockade. The data were produced by immunoSEQ multiplex PCR, yet TCRdb's version contains in-frame clones alone and is incomplete. Here the sample spans tens of thousands of clones, around 87% being singletons. V was shortened by 1 base and J by 0 bases, with 6 bases between the two germline ends. Germline V gene lookup returns CDR1 LGHNA and CDR2 YSLEER. The CDR3 covers 14 residues. Study-wide findings and caveats: Expansion of tumor-derived TCR clones was observed in blood after radiotherapy plus ipilimumab.

The source is a human donor with non-small cell lung cancer that progressed on radiotherapy plus ipilimumab. The input for sequencing was peripheral blood, taken from a patient treated with radiotherapy plus ipilimumab. The rearrangement links TRBV4-3 to TRBJ1-1; the D gene is possibly TRBD1 (5 bases). The CDR3 protein is CASSQGQLNTEAFF. CDR3 in DNA: TGCGCCAGCAGCCAAGGACAGTTGAACACTGAAGCTTTCTTT.